These T cell receptor beta chains were read from a single sample in a study of T cells in tuberculosis. Measured with immunoSEQ multiplex PCR; TCRdb has only the in-frame clones, and not every one. The sample contains about 58,000 clones, approximately 86% of which appear only once. The sample consisted of CD1b-GMM tetramer-negative cells sorted from PBMCs. These receptors were taken from an adult woman with latent tuberculosis. Both conserved end residues are part of each CDR3. The D gene is left open where the match is weak. Rows give clone size only sometimes, using once, few, many, or a class for an expanded clone.

.	TRBD2	TRBJ2-1	TRBV2	TGTGCCAGCAGTGAAGAACTAGCGGTTTACAATGAGCAGTTCTTC	CASSEELAVYNEQFF
.	.	TRBJ2-5	TRBV28	TGTGCCAGCAGAGCGCAGGGTAGGAGCCAAGAGACCCAGTACTTC	CASRAQGRSQETQYF
.	.	TRBJ1-5	TRBV19	TGTGCCAGTAGTATAGTAATCCGGAATCAGCCCCAGCATTTT	CASSIVIRNQPQHF
.	TRBD2	TRBJ2-3	TRBV4-3	TGCGCCAGCAGCCTCCGAGCGGGGCTAAAAGAGGGCACAGATACGCAGTATTTT	CASSLRAGLKEGTDTQYF
once	TRBD1	TRBJ1-2	TRBV27	TGTGCCAGCAGTATACAGACAGGGTCCCCCTATGGCTACACCTTC	CASSIQTGSPYGYTF
once	.	TRBJ2-1	TRBV6-6	TGTGCCAGCAGTTACCCCAACCGTATTCGTGTGGCTGAGCAGTTCTTC	CASSYPNRIRVAEQFF
.	.	TRBJ1-2	TRBV2	TGTGCCAGCAGTAAGGGGGGGATCTATGGCTACACCTTC	CASSKGGIYGYTF
.	TRBD1	TRBJ2-7	TRBV19	TGTGCCAGTAGTATCAGCCAGGGGGCGTACGAGCAGTACTTC	CASSISQGAYEQYF
.	.	TRBJ1-2	TRBV29-1	TGCAGCGTTGAAGCGGACTATGGCTACACCTTC	CSVEADYGYTF
.	.	TRBJ1-3	TRBV14	TGTGCCAGCAGCCATCAGGGAGGGCCCTCTGGAAACACCATATATTTT	CASSHQGGPSGNTIYF
few	TRBD2	TRBJ2-3	TRBV4-3	TGCGCCAGCAGCCAAGAGGTCCCCGGTGACGGCGGGAGGGCCGGGGATACGCAGTATTTT	CASSQEVPGDGGRAGDTQYF